The 2 T cell receptor beta chains below all came from one sample that was sequenced in a study of cytomegalovirus exposure and HLA in healthy donors. PCR primers comprised 60 Vbeta and 13 Jbeta primers. The data were produced by immunoSEQ multiplex PCR, yet TCRdb's version contains in-frame clones alone and is incomplete. Of 130,000 to 150,000 clones in the sample, around 79% are singletons; the top ten hold about 3%. The sample was PBMCs. These receptors all come from a female donor in good health and CMV-seronegative.

The chain employs TRBV5-1 and TRBJ1-2; 11 nucleotides agree with TRBD1. The CDR3 runs to 14 residues. Trimming at V came to 4 bases and at J to 5 bases, leaving 4 bases not matched to a gene. The germline CDR1 and CDR2 sequences are SGHRS and YFSETQ. In DNA, the CDR3 is TGCGCCAGCAGCGTGGGGACAGGGGGGTATGGCTACACCTTC. Translated: CASSVGTGGYGYTF.

This clone was detected a few times. This chain links TRBV7-3 with TRBJ2-1; 13 bases match TRBD2. The CDR3 contains 17 residues. Per the germline V gene, CDR1 is SGHTA and CDR2 is FQGTGA. V was pared by 0 bases and J by 6 bases, with 5 bases of the junction left unmatched. CDR3 nucleotides: TGTGCCAGCAGCTTAACCTCCGGGACTAGCGGGGCCAATGAGCAGTTCTTC. Translating it yields CASSLTSGTSGANEQFF.